The subject of this entry is one TCR beta chain. As yet, its antigen is unknown. The data were taken from a study of OX40 agonist ivuxolimab in advanced cancers. For the study at large: Patients' therapy was ivuxolimab, an antibody that acts as an agonist of OX40 (CD134). Enrollees could have had prior anti-PD-1, anti-PD-L1 or anti-CTLA-4 therapy, which 35% to 40% had received.

Study findings and constraints: Researchers did not establish what antigens the expanded peripheral T cells target.

Sequenced by immunoSEQ multiplex PCR; TCRdb stores in-frame clones only, minus some. There are around 58,000 clones in the sample; 75% to 90% occur only once, and 1.3% to 1.5% lies in the top ten. The source of this sequence is an adult with an advanced solid tumor such as melanoma, head and neck, liver or kidney cancer. The sequencing used CD4+ or CD8+ T cells sorted from blood, collected in a trial of the OX40 agonist ivuxolimab.

This chain's CDR3 is CASSEEGWDPYNEQFF. The CDR3 DNA sequence: TGTGCCAGCAGTGAAGAAGGGTGGGATCCCTACAATGAGCAGTTCTTC. The rearrangement uses TRBV6-1 and TRBJ2-1; the D is unclear. The germline V and J ends were trimmed by 1 base and 2 bases, with 12 bases remaining between them. Germline assignment: CDR1 MNHNS and CDR2 SASEGT. The CDR3 length is 16 residues.